The 22 T cell receptor beta chains given below trace back to one sample, sequenced in a study of blood T cell repertoires in COVID-19. Data came from immunoSEQ multiplex PCR; TCRdb stores just in-frame clones and leaves some out. The sample has some 200,000 clones; about 89% are singletons. Sequenced material: peripheral blood. The receptors stem from a man between 65 and 85 years old with acute or convalescent COVID-19.

This chain connects TRBV7-2 to TRBJ2-5, with 7 bases fitting TRBD2. Trimming removed 2 bases from V and 10 bases from J; junction bases left unmatched: 4. Germline values: CDR1 SGHTA, CDR2 FQGNSA. The CDR3 extends over 12 amino acids. CDR3 sequence reads: CASSLLGRDQYF. In DNA form, the CDR3 reads TGTGCCAGCAGCTTACTGGGGAGGGACCAGTACTTC.

This rearrangement joins TRBV11-1 to TRBJ2-1; 10 positions agree with TRBD2. CDR1 and CDR2 from the germline V gene are SGHAT and FQDESV (reference sequence). With V trimmed by 8 bases and J by 7 bases, 8 bases remained unmatched. This CDR3 has 14 amino acids. As DNA, the CDR3 is TGTGCCAGCCAGCGGCTAGCGGGAGAAAATGAGCAGTTCTTC. It translates to CASQRLAGENEQFF.

V is TRBV5-1 and J is TRBJ2-7, with 8 bases aligning to TRBD1. This CDR3 region has 14 residues. Germline CDR1 reads SGHRS; CDR2 reads YFSETQ. The ends lost 3 bases at V and 5 bases at J; junction bases unmatched: 7. In DNA form, the CDR3 reads TGCGCCAGCAGCTCCCCCGGGACAGGAGACGAGCAGTACTTC. This gives the protein CASSSPGTGDEQYF.

The chain employs TRBV5-4 and TRBJ2-7, with 10 bases fitting TRBD2. This CDR3 has 18 amino acids. J lost 7 bases, V lost 2 bases, and 18 bases had no gene match. Germline CDR1 reads SGHNT; CDR2 reads YYREEE (reference sequence). In nucleotides, the CDR3 is TGTGCCAGCAGCTTAGTCTCCTCTAGCGGGGGACACCGGGGAGAGCAGTACTTC. Translated: CASSLVSSSGGHRGEQYF. Full variable domain (missing parts from reference TRBV5-4 and TRBJ2-7): ETGVTQSPTHLIKTRGQQVTLRCSSQSGHNTVSWYQQALGQGPQFIFQYYREEENGRGNFPPRFSGLQFPNYSSELNVNALELDDSALYLCASSLVSSSGGHRGEQYFGPGTRLTVT.

This clone has only one observation. The chain carries TRBV5-5 and TRBJ2-2; D is ambiguous. Per germline, CDR1 SGHKS and CDR2 YYEKEE (reference sequence). Trimming stripped 7 bases from V and 0 bases from J, with 10 bases between. The CDR3 is made up of 14 amino acids. CDR3 sequence: CASQPRSNTGELFF. DNA of the CDR3: TGTGCCAGCCAACCGCGTTCGAACACCGGGGAGCTGTTTTTT.

This chain connects TRBV9 to TRBJ2-3; 9 nucleotides agree with TRBD2. The CDR3 contains 16 residues. Trimming took 0 bases from V and 2 from J; bases not matched to a gene: 4. Germline CDR1 and CDR2: SGDLS and YYNGEE. The CDR3, as DNA: TGTGCCAGCAGCGTAGGAGCGGGGGGCCTCACAGATACGCAGTATTTT. Residues: CASSVGAGGLTDTQYF.

V gene TRBV18 combines with J gene TRBJ1-2; 9 nucleotides agree with TRBD1. Germline CDR1 reads KGHSH; CDR2 reads LQKENI. This CDR3 has 14 residues. The trim removed 3 bases at V and 5 bases at J, leaving 4 bases unmatched. CDR3 amino acids: CASSPGQGGYGYTF. The CDR3 region has the DNA TGTGCCAGCTCACCGGGACAGGGAGGATATGGCTACACCTTC.

This chain connects TRBV5-1 to TRBJ1-2; D might be TRBD1 (5 bases). V gave up 4 bases and J gave up 0 bases, with 13 bases separating them. This CDR3 comprises 15 residues. The germline V gene has CDR1 SGHRS and CDR2 YFSETQ. CDR3 nucleotide sequence: TGCGCCAGCAGCCCGGGGGACGGACCTAACTATGGCTACACCTTC. This encodes CASSPGDGPNYGYTF.

The chain combines TRBV4-3 with TRBJ2-3; 7 bases agree with TRBD1. J lost 6 bases, V lost 4 bases, and 4 bases had no gene match. Germline loops: CDR1 LGHNA, CDR2 YSLEER. The CDR3 is made up of 13 amino acids. The CDR3 protein is CASSLGTADTQYF. The DNA for the CDR3 is TGCGCCAGCAGCCTCGGGACAGCCGATACGCAGTATTTT.

The rearrangement links TRBV6-5 to TRBJ2-1, with 7 positions matching TRBD2. The CDR3 covers 15 residues. Germline CDR1 MNHEY, CDR2 SVGAGI. V dropped 7 bases and J dropped 0; count of bases not matched to a gene: 6. DNA of the CDR3: TGTGCCAGCAATAAGGGAGGGCCCTCCTACAATGAGCAGTTCTTC. Translation gives CASNKGGPSYNEQFF.

The CDR3 sequence is CASSWAFGQNEKLFF. Here the CDR3 DNA reads TGCGCCAGCAGCTGGGCCTTTGGCCAGAATGAAAAACTGTTTTTT. V gene TRBV4-3 combines with J gene TRBJ1-4; D is uncertain. Between the trimmed V and J ends, which lost 5 bases and 5 bases, there was a span of 15 bases. The CDR3 consists of 15 residues. Germline loops: CDR1 LGHNA, CDR2 YSLEER.

The table lists this clone with a few counts. Germline is not matched at one junction end, which may reflect a read error. The rearrangement joins TRBV19 to TRBJ1-3; a weak D match, TRBD1 (6 bases). Germline V gene lookup returns CDR1 LNHDA and CDR2 SQIVND (reference sequence). The CDR3 runs 13 residues. CDR3 DNA sequence: TGTGCCAGTAGTATAGGACAGGCCCAACCGTCGGATTTT. Amino acids: CASSIGQAQPSDF.

J is TRBJ1-5 and V is TRBV7-8; 7 positions agree with TRBD1. Germline-derived CDR1 and CDR2 are SGHVS and FQNEAQ. This CDR3 is 15 amino acids long. V gave up 6 bases and J gave up 3 bases; unmatched junction bases: 8. The CDR3 sequence is CASSEGTASNQPQHF. The CDR3 nucleotides are TGTGCCAGCAGTGAGGGGACAGCTTCCAATCAGCCCCAGCATTTT.

This rearrangement joins TRBV12-3 or TRBV12-4 to TRBJ2-2, with D unclear. The CDR3 is 11 amino acids. Deletions cut 5 bases from V and 7 bases from J, with 5 bases between. CDR3 nucleotides: TGTGCCAGCAGTGCACACGGGGAGCTGTTTTTT. Protein product: CASSAHGELFF.

This clone came up once. V and J are TRBV7-8 and TRBJ1-2, with D possibly matching TRBD1 (5 bases). CDR1 is SGHVS, CDR2 FQNEAQ, per germline. Trimming removed 0 bases from V and 5 bases from J, with 13 bases in between. CDR3 length equals 15 residues. In DNA, the CDR3 is TGTGCCAGCAGCTTAGCTGCAGGGCCGATGTATGGCTACACCTTC. Translation gives CASSLAAGPMYGYTF.

This chain links TRBV6-6 with TRBJ1-1, with 10 bases identical to TRBD1. With V trimmed by 6 bases and J by 7 bases, 11 bases remained unmatched. Germline-derived CDR1 and CDR2 are MNHNY and SVGAGI (reference sequence). The CDR3 is 15 amino acids. The CDR3 nucleotides are TGTGCCAGCAGGAGAACCGGGACAGGGGAAATTGAAGCTTTCTTT. It is translated as CASRRTGTGEIEAFF.

CDR3: CASSLGGGGSEQYF. CDR3 nucleotides: TGTGCCAGCAGTTTAGGAGGGGGCGGGTCCGAGCAGTACTTC. The V call is TRBV27, the J call TRBJ2-7, with D possibly being TRBD1 (7 bases). The CDR3 is made up of 14 amino acids. CDR1 and CDR2 (germline): MNHEY, SMNVEV (reference sequence). V was cut by 2 bases and J by 6 bases, with 14 bases left in between.

The rearrangement links TRBV5-1 to TRBJ1-4; D is unclear. From germline, CDR1 is SGHRS and CDR2 YFSETQ. The V end was cut by 0 bases, the J end by 5 bases, with 5 bases between. This CDR3 comprises 13 residues. The CDR3 is CASSLAPNEKLFF. Here the CDR3 DNA reads TGCGCCAGCAGCTTGGCCCCGAATGAAAAACTGTTTTTT.

The count of this clone is one. This sequence joins TRBV10-3 and TRBJ1-1, with TRBD1 as a possible D gene (6 bases). V dropped 4 bases and J dropped 1 base, with 16 bases sitting between them. The CDR3 is 16 residues long. Germline values: CDR1 ENHRY, CDR2 SYGVKD. The CDR3 sequence: CAISASGRGENTEAFF. For the CDR3, the DNA is TGTGCCATCAGTGCGTCGGGCAGGGGAGAGAACACTGAAGCTTTCTTT.

The rearrangement uses TRBV11-2 and TRBJ2-5; TRBD2 matches 8 bases. The CDR3 is made up of 14 amino acids. V lost 8 bases to trimming and J lost 5 bases; unmatched junction nucleotides: 10. CDR1 is SGHAT, CDR2 FQNNGV, per germline. The CDR3 region has the DNA TGTGCCAGCGGACGACGGGGGGGCGTGGAGACCCAGTACTTC. Encoded protein: CASGRRGGVETQYF.

This rearrangement joins TRBV4-3 to TRBJ2-7; the match to TRBD1 covers 7 bases. Germline values: CDR1 LGHNA, CDR2 YSLEER. The V gene end was trimmed by 1 base and the J gene end by 0 bases; junction bases not matched to a gene: 6. This CDR3 is 16 amino acids long. CDR3 nucleotide sequence: TGCGCCAGCAGCCAAGTTTACCGACAGGGCTCCTACGAGCAGTACTTC. Translated, it gives CASSQVYRQGSYEQYF.

The chain links TRBV5-4 to TRBJ2-7; the D gene is possibly TRBD2 (6 bases). The germline V gene encodes CDR1 SGHNT and CDR2 YYREEE (reference sequence). The CDR3 contains 15 residues. Deletions cut 5 bases from V and 1 base from J, with 16 bases between. The CDR3 here is CASRYAGDSSYEQYF. CDR3 nucleotides: TGTGCCAGCAGGTACGCTGGGGACTCTTCCTACGAGCAGTACTTC.